The TCR beta chain under discussion was sequenced for a study of T cells in Graves' hyperthyroidism and ophthalmopathy. Ten or more counts support this clonotype. V lost 2 bases to trimming and J lost 3 bases, with 8 bases between them. The CDR3 contains 14 residues. Germline V gene sequence: CDR1 MDHEN, CDR2 SYDVKM. The source material, RNA transcripts, was used to amplify TCR beta CDR3 regions. In the first-round RT-PCR of the TCR CDR3, the HTBI primer set was used. TCRdb reanalysed the multiplex PCR reads using MiXCR and keeps one entry per CDR3 protein. The data show fewer than 850,000 distinct CDR3 sequences, with 15% to 20% seen just once and 15% held by the top ten.

The sample was blood. The chain has TRBV28 and TRBJ1-5; D ambiguous. The sequence derives from a man in his fifties or sixties with Graves' hyperthyroidism. The CDR3 DNA reads as TGTGCCAGCAGTTTAAGGAAAATCAATCAGCCCCAGCATTTT. Translation gives CASSLRKINQPQHF.